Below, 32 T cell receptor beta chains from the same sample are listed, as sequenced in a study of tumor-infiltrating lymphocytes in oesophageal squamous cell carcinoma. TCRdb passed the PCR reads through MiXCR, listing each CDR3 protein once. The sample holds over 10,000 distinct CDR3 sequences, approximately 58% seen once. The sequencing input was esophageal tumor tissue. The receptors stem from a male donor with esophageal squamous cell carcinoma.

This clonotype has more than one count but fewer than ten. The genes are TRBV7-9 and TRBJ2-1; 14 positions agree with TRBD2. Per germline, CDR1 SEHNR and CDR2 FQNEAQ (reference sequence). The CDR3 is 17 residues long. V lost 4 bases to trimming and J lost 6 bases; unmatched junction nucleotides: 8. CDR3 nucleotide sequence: TGTGCCAGCAGCTCGGGACTAGCGGGAGATTTCGGCAATGAGCAGTTCTTC. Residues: CASSSGLAGDFGNEQFF.

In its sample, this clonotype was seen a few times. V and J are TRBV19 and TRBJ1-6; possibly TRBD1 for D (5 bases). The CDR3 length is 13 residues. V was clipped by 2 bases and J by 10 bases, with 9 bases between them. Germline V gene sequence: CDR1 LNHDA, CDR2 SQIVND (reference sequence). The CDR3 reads CASSIQGRSPLHF. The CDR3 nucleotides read TGTGCCAGTAGTATACAGGGTAGATCACCCCTCCACTTT.

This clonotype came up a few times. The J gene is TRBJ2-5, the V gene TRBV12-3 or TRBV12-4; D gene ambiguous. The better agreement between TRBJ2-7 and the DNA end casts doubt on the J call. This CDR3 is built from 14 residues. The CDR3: CASRLHENSYEQYF. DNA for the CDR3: TGTGCCAGCAGGTTACACGAAAACTCCTACGAGCAGTACTTC.

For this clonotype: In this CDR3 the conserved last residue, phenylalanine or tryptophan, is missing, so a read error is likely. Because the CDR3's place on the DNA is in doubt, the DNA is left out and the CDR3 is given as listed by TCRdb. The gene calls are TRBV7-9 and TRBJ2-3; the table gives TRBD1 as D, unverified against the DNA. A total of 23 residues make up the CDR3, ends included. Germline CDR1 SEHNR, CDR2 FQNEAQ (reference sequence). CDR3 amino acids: CASPRAPQGRRRGPRPHSGGACC.

CDR3 residues: CASSFQRGSSYEQYF. The DNA for the CDR3 is TGTGCCAGCAGCTTCCAGCGGGGGAGCTCCTACGAGCAGTACTTC. The rearrangement uses TRBV7-6 and TRBJ2-7; 8 bases line up with TRBD2. CDR3 length: 15 residues. V dropped 3 bases and J dropped 0; count of bases not matched to a gene: 4. Germline loops: CDR1 SGHVS, CDR2 FNYEAQ.

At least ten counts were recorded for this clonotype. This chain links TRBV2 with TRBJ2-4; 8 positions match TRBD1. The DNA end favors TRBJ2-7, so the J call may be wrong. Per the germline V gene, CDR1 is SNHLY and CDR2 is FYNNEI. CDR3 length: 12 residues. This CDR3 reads CASSSGQDEQYF. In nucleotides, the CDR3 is TGTGCCAGCAGTTCGGGACAGGACGAGCAGTACTTC.

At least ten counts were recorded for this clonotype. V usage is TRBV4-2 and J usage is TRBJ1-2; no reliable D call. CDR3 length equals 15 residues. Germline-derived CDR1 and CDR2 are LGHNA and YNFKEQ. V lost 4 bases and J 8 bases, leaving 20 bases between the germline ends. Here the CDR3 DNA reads TGTGCCAGCAGCCCCGCCCAAGGGCAGGTTCTCGGCTACACCTTC. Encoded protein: CASSPAQGQVLGYTF.

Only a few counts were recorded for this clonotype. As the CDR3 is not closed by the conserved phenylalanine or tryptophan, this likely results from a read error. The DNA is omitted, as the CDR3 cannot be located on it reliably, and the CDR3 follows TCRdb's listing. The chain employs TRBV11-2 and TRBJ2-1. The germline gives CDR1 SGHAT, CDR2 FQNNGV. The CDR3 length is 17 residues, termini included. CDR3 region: CASSLYGDSYYGYTFGS.

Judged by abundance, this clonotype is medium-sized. The CDR3 DNA sequence: TGTGCCAGCAGTTTAAGGTGGCAGGGGGCCACTGAAGCTTTCTTT. Protein sequence: CASSLRWQGATEAFF. This chain uses TRBV27 with TRBJ1-1; the match to TRBD1 covers 8 bases. The CDR3 runs 15 residues. From germline, CDR1 is MNHEY and CDR2 SMNVEV (reference sequence). The V segment lost 2 bases and the J segment 4 bases; nucleotides outside the gene matches: 6.

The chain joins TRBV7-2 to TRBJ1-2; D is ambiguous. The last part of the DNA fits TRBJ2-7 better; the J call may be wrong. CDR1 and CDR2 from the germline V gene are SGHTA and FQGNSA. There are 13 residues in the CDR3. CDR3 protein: CASSFNSYYEQYF. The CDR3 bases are TGTGCCAGCAGCTTCAACAGCTACTACGAGCAGTACTTC.

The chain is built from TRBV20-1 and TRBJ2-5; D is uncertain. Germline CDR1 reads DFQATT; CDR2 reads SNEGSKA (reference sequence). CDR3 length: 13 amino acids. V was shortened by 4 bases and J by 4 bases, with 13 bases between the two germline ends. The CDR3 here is CSAIDLTPETQYF. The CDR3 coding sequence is TGCAGTGCTATTGACCTTACCCCAGAGACCCAGTACTTC.

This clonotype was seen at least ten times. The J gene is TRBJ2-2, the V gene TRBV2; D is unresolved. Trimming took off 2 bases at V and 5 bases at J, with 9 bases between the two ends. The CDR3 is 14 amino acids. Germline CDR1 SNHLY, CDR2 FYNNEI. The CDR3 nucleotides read TGTGCCAGCAGTGAAACGGGTTCGACCGGGGAGCTGTTTTTT. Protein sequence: CASSETGSTGELFF.

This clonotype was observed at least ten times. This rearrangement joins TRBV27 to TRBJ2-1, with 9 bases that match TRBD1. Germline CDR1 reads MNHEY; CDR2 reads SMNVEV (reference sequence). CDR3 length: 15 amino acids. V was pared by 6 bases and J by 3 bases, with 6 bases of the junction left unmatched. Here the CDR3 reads CASRNRGRFYNEQFF. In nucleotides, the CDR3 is TGTGCCAGCAGGAACAGGGGGCGTTTCTACAATGAGCAGTTCTTC.

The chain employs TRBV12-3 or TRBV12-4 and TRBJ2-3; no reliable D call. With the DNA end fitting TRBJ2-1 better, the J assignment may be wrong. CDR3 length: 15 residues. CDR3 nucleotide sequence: TGTGCCAGCAGTTTAGTTGATCTAGGTAGGAATGAGCAGTTCTTC. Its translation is CASSLVDLGRNEQFF.

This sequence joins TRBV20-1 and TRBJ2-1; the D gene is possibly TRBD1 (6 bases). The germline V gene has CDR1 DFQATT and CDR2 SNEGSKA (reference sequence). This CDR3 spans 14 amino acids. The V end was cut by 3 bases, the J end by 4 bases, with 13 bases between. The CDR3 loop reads CSASYRDSYNEQFF. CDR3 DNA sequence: TGCAGTGCTAGTTACAGGGATTCTTACAATGAGCAGTTCTTC.

The chain's CDR3 is CASSNALAGAHEQFF. The CDR3 DNA is TGTGCCAGCAGCAACGCGTTAGCGGGAGCCCACGAGCAGTTCTTC. This rearrangement joins TRBV11-2 to TRBJ2-1, with TRBD2 matching over 9 bases. The CDR3 length is 15 residues. Germline V gene lookup returns CDR1 SGHAT and CDR2 FQNNGV. The J segment lost 10 bases and the V segment lost 5 bases, leaving 12 bases of the junction unmatched.

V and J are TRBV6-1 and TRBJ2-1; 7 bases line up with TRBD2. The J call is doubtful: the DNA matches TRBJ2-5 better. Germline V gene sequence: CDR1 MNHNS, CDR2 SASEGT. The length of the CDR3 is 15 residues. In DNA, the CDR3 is TGTGCCAGCAGTGTGGGCAGCGGGGCTCAAGAGACCCAGTACTTC. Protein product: CASSVGSGAQETQYF.

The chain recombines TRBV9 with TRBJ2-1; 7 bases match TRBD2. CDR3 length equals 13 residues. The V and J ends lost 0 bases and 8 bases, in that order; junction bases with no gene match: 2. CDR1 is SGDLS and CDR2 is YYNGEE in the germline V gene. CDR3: CASSVGLAYEQFF. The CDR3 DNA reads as TGTGCCAGCAGCGTAGGACTAGCCTATGAGCAGTTCTTC. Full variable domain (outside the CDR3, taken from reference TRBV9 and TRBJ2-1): DSGVTQTPKHLITATGQRVTLRCSPRSGDLSVYWYQQSLDQGLQFLIQYYNGEERAKGNILERFSAQQFPDLHSELNLSSLELGDSALYFCASSVGLAYEQFFGPGTRLTVL.

This CDR3 reads CASSLNRRTEAFF. Written as DNA, the CDR3 is TGTGCCAGCAGCTTAAATAGACGGACTGAAGCTTTCTTT. This sequence joins TRBV7-3 and TRBJ1-1, with no clear D. V dropped 1 base and J dropped 5 bases, with 8 bases sitting between them. CDR3 length: 13 amino acids. Per germline, CDR1 SGHTA and CDR2 FQGTGA.

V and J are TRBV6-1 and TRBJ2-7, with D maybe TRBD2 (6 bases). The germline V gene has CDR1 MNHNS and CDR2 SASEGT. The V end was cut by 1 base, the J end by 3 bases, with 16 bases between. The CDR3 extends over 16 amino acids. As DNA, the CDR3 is TGTGCCAGCAGTGAAGGAGGGCGGGGACCCTACTACGAGCAGTACTTC. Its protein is CASSEGGRGPYYEQYF.

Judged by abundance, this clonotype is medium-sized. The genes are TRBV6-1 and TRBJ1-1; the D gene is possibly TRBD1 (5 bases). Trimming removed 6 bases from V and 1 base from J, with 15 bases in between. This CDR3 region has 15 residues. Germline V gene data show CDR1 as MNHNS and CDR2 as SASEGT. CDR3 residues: CASRFAGTANTEAFF. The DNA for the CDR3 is TGTGCCAGCAGGTTCGCGGGGACCGCGAACACTGAAGCTTTCTTT.

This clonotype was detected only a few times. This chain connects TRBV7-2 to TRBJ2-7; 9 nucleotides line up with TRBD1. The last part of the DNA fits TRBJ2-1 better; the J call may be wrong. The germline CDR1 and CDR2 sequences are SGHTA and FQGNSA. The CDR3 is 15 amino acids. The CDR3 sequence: CASSSNRGLGNEQFF. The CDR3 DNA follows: TGTGCCAGCAGCTCAAACAGGGGGCTGGGCAATGAGCAGTTCTTC.

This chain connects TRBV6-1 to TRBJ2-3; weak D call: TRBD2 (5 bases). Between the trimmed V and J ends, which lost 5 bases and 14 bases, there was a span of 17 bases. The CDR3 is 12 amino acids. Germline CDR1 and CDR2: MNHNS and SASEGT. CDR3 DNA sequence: TGTGCCAGCAGTTCAGTATCCGGGGAGCTGTATTTT. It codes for CASSSVSGELYF.

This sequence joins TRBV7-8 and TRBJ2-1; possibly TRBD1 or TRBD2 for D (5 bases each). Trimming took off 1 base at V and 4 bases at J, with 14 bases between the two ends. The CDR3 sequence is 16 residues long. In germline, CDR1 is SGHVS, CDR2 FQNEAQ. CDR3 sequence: CASSLDGAPEYNEQFF. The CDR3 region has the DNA TGTGCCAGCAGCTTAGACGGGGCGCCGGAATACAATGAGCAGTTCTTC.

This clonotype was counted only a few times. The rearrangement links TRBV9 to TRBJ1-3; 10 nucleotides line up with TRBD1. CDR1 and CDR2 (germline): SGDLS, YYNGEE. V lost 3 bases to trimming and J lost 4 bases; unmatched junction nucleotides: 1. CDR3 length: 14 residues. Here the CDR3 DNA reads TGTGCCAGCAGCGCGACAGGGGGCGGAAACACCATATATTTT. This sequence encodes CASSATGGGNTIYF.

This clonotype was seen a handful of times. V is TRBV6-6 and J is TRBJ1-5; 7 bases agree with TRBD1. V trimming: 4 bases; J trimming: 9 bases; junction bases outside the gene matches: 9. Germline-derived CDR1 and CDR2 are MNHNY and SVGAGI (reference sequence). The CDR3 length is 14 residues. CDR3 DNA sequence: TGTGCCAGCAGTTCTACAGGGGTCCGGACGCCCCAGCATTTT. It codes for CASSSTGVRTPQHF.

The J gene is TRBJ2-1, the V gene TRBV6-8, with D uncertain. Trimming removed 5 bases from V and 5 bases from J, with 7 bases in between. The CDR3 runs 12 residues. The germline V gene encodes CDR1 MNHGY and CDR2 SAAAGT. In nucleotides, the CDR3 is TGTGCCAGCAGTGCCTGGGACAATGAGCAGTTCTTC. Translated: CASSAWDNEQFF.

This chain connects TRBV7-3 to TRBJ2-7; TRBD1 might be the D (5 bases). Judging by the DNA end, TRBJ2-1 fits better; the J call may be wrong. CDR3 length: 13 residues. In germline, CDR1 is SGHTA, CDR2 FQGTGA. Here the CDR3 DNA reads TGTGCCAGCAGCTTAGCCAGGGACAATGAGCAGTTCTTC. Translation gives CASSLARDNEQFF.

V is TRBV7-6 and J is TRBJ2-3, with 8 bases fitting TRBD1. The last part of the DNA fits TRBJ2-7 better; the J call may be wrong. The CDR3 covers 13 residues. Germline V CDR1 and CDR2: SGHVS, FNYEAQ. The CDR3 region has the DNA TGTGCCAGCAGCTTCGGACAGGGATACGAGCAGTACTTC. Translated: CASSFGQGYEQYF.

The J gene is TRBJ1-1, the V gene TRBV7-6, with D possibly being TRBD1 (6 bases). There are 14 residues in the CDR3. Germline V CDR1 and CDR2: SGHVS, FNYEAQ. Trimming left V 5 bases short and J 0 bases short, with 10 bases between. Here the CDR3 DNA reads TGTGCCAGCAGCCCCGGACAGCTGAACACTGAAGCTTTCTTT. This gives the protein CASSPGQLNTEAFF. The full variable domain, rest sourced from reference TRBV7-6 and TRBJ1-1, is GAGVSQSPRYKVTKRGQDVALRCDPISGHVSLYWYRQALGQGPEFLTYFNYEAQQDKSGLPNDRFSAERPEGSISTLTIQRTEQRDSAMYRCASSPGQLNTEAFFGQGTRLTVV.

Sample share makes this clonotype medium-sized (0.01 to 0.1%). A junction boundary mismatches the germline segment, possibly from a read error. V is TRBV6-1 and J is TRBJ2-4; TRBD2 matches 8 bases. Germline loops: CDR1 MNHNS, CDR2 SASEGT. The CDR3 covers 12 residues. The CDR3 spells CASEVSGGAFNF. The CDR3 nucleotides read TGTGCCAGCGAAGTGTCCGGGGGGGCTTTTAACTTC.

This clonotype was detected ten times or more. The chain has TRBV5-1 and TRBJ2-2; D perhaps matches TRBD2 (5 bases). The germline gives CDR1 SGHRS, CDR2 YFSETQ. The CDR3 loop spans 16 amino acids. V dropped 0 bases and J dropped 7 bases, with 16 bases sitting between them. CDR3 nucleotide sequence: TGCGCCAGCAGCTTGGTACTAGTCGCTTCCTTCGGGGAGCTGTTTTTT. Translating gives CASSLVLVASFGELFF.